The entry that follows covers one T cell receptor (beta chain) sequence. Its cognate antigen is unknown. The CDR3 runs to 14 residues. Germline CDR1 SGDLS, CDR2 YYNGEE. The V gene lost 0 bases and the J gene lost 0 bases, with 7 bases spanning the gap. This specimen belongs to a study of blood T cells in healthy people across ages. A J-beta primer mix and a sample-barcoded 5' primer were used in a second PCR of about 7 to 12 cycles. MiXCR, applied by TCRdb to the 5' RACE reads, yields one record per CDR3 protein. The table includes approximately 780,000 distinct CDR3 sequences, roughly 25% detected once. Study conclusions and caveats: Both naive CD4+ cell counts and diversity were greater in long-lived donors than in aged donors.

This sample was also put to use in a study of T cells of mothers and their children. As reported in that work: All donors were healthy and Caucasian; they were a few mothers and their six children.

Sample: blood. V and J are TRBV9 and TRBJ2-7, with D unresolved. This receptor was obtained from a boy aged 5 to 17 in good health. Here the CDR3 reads CASSVGPLSYEQYF. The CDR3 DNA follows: TGTGCCAGCAGCGTAGGGCCGCTCTCCTACGAGCAGTACTTC.